Listed below are T cell receptor beta chains from one sample, sequenced in a study of blood T cell repertoires in COVID-19. Method: immunoSEQ multiplex PCR; TCRdb's copy keeps in-frame clones and lacks some. The data contain approximately 150,000 clones, around four fifths of them singletons. Sequencing was done on a sample of PBMCs or T cells enriched from blood (not recorded which). The receptors derive from a woman aged 50 to 60 with acute COVID-19. The CDR3 runs from the conserved cysteine through the conserved F or W. The D gene is left open where the match is weak.

V,J,D,CDR3,DNA
TRBV4-1,TRBJ1-5,NA,CASSQSGVGGNQPQHF,TGCGCCAGCAGCCAATCAGGGGTGGGTGGCAATCAGCCCCAGCATTTT
TRBV6-2/TRBV6-3,TRBJ1-2,NA,CASSYSRNYGYTF,TGTGCCAGCAGTTACTCGCGGAACTATGGCTACACCTTC
TRBV6-1,TRBJ1-1,NA,CASSEVRAGGLHEAFF,TGTGCCAGCAGTGAAGTCAGGGCGGGGGGCTTGCACGAAGCTTTCTTT
TRBV10-2,TRBJ2-1,TRBD2,CASRSEREGSNEQFF,TGCGCCAGCAGATCCGAGCGGGAGGGGAGCAATGAGCAGTTCTTC
TRBV3-1/TRBV3-2,TRBJ2-1,TRBD2,CASSPEREGRNEQFF,TGTGCCAGCAGCCCCGAGCGGGAGGGCCGGAATGAGCAGTTCTTC
TRBV18,TRBJ2-7,NA,CASSPETIYEQYF,TGTGCCAGCTCACCAGAGACAATCTACGAGCAGTACTTC
TRBV3-1/TRBV3-2,TRBJ2-7,NA,CASSLLSGSYEQYF,TGTGCCAGCAGCCTGCTGAGTGGCTCCTACGAGCAGTACTTC
TRBV21-1,TRBJ2-3,NA,CASSKVCLAGGFTDTQYF,TGTGCCAGCAGCAAAGTTTGCCTAGCGGGAGGGTTTACAGATACGCAGTATTTT
TRBV5-1,TRBJ2-2,TRBD1,CASSPLAGTGPTGELFF,TGCGCCAGCAGCCCCTTAGCCGGGACAGGGCCCACCGGGGAGCTGTTTTTT
TRBV11-2,TRBJ2-7,TRBD1,CASSLSSGTGYEQYF,TGTGCCAGCAGCTTAAGTTCCGGGACAGGGTACGAGCAGTACTTC
TRBV5-6,TRBJ1-6,TRBD1,CASSLQGANSPLHF,TGTGCCAGCAGCTTACAGGGGGCTAATTCACCCCTCCACTTT